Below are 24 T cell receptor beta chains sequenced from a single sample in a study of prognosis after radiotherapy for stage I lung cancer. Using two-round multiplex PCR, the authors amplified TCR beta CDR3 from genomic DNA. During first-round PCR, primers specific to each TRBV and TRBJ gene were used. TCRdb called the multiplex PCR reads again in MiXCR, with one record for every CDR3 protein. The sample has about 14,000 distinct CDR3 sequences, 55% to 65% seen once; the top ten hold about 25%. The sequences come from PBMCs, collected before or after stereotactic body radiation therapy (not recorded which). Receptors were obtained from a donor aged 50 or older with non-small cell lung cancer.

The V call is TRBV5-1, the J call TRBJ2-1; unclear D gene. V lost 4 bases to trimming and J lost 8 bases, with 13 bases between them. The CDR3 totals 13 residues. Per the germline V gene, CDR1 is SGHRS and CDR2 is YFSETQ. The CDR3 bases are TGCGCCAGCAGCGTCCGGCAGTGGGATGAGCAGTTCTTC. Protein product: CASSVRQWDEQFF.

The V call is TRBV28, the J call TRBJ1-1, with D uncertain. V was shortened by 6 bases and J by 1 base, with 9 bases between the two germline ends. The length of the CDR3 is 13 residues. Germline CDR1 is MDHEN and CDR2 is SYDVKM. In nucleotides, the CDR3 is TGTGCCAGCAGCGCCAGACGGAACACTGAAGCTTTCTTT. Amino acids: CASSARRNTEAFF.

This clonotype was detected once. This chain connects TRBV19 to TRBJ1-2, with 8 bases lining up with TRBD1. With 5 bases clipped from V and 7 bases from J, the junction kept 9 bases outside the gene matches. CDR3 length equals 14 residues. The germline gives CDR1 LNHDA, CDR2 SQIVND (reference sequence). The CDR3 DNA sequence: TGTGCCAGTAGTCGACAGGGGTCCACGGGTGGCTACACCTTC. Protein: CASSRQGSTGGYTF. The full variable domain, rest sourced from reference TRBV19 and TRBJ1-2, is DGGITQSPKYLFRKEGQNVTLSCEQNLNHDAMYWYRQDPGQGLRLIYYSQIVNDFQKGDIAEGYSVSREKKESFPLTVTSAQKNPTAFYLCASSRQGSTGGYTFGSGTRLTVV.

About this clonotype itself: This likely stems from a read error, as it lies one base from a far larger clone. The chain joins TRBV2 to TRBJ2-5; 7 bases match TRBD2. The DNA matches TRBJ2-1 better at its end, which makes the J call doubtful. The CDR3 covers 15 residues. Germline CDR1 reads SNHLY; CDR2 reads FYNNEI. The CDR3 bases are TGTGCCAGCAGTTTCCGTAACGCGGGAGAGGGGCGGCAGTTCTTC. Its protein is CASSFRNAGEGRQFF.

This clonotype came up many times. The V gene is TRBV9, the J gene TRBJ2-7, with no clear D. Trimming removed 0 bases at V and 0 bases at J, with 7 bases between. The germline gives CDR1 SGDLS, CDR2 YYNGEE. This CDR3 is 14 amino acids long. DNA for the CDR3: TGTGCCAGCAGCGTAGACAGCCACTCCTACGAGCAGTACTTC. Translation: CASSVDSHSYEQYF.

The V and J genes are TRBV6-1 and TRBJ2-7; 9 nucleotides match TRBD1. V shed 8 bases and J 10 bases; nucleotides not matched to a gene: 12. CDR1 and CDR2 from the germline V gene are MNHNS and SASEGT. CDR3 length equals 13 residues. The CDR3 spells CASHRDRVRDQYF. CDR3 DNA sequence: TGTGCCAGCCACCGGGACAGGGTTCGCGATCAGTACTTC.

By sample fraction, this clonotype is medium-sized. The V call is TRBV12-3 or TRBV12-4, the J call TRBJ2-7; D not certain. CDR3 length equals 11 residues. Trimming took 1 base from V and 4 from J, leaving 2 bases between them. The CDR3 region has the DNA TGTGCCAGCAGTTTAGGTTACGAGCAGTACTTC. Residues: CASSLGYEQYF.

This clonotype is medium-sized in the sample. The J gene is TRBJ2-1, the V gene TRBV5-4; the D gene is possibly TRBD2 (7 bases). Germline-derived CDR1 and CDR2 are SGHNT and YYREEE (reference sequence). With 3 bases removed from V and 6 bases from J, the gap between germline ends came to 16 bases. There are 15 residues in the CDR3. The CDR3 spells CASSWGLAEGNEQFF. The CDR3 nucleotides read TGTGCCAGCAGCTGGGGGCTAGCGGAGGGCAATGAGCAGTTCTTC.

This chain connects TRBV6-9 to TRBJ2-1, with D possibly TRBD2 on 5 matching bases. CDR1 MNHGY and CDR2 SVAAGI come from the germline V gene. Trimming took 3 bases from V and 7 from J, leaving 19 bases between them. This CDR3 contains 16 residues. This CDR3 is CASSYSRTITGNEQFF. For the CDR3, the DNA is TGTGCCAGCAGTTACTCTCGTACTATCACGGGAAATGAGCAGTTCTTC.

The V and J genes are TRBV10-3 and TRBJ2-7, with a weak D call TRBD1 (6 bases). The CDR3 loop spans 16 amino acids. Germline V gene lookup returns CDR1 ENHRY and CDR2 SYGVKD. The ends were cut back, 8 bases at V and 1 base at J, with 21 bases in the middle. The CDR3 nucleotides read TGTGCCATCGCTCCCGGGACACTGAGACGGTCCTACGAGCAGTACTTC. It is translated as CAIAPGTLRRSYEQYF.

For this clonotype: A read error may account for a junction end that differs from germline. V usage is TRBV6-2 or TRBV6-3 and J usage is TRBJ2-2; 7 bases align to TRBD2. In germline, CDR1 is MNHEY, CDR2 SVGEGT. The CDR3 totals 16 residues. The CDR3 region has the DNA TGTGCCAGCAGTTACTCCAGCGGGATTGGAACCGGGGAGATGTTTTTT. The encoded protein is CASSYSSGIGTGEMFF.

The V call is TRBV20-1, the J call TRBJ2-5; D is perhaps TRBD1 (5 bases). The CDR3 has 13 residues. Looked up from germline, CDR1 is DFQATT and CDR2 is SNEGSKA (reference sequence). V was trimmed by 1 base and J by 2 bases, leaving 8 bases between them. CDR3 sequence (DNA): TGCAGTGCTAGAGGGGGCAGGCAAGAGACCCAGTACTTC. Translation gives CSARGGRQETQYF.

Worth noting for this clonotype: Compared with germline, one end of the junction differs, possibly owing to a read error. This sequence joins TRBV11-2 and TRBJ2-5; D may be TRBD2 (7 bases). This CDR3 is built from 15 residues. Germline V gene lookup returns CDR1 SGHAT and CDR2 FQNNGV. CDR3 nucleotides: TGTGCCAACAGCTTAGTGTGGGGGGGGCAAGATACCCAGTACTTC. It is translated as CANSLVWGGQDTQYF. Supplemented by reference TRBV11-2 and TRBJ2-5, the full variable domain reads EAGVAQSPRYKIIEKRQSVAFWCNPISGHATLYWYQQILGQGPKLLIQFQNNGVVDDSQLPKDRFSAERLKGVDSTLKIQPAKLEDSAVYLCANSLVWGGQDTQYFGPGTRLLVL.

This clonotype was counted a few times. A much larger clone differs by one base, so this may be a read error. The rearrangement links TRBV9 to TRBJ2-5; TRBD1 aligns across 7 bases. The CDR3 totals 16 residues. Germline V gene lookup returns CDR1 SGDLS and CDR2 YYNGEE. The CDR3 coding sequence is TGTACCAGCAGCGTAGACATGAGGGGGCAAGAAGAGACCCAGTACTTC. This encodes CTSSVDMRGQEETQYF. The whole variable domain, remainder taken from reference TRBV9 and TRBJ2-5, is DSGVTQTPKHLITATGQRVTLRCSPRSGDLSVYWYQQSLDQGLQFLIQYYNGEERAKGNILERFSAQQFPDLHSELNLSSLELGDSALYFCTSSVDMRGQEETQYFGPGTRLLVL.

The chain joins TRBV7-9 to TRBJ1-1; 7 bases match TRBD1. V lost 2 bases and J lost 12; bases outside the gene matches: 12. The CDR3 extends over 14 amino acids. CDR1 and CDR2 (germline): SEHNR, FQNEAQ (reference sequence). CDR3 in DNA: TGTGCCAGCAGCTTAAGGGGGCGGGTGGGGTGGACTTTCTTT. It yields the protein CASSLRGRVGWTFF.

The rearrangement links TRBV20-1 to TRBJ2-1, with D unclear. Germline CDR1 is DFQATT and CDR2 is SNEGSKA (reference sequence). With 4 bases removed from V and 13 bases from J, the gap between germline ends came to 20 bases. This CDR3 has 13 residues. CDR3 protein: CSATAVPEPGQFF. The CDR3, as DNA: TGCAGTGCTACCGCCGTCCCCGAACCGGGTCAGTTCTTC.

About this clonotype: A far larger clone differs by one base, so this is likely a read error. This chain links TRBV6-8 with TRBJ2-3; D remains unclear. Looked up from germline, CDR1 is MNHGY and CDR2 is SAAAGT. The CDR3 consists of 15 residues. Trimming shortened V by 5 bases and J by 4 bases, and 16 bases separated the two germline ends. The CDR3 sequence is CASSAIGVGADTQYF. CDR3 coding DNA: TGTGCCAGCAGTGCCATCGGAGTAGGAGCAGATACGCAGTATTTT.

CDR3 amino acids: CASGETGGDHEQYF. The DNA for the CDR3 is TGTGCCAGCGGGGAGACAGGGGGTGACCACGAGCAGTACTTC. The J gene is TRBJ2-7, the V gene TRBV6-1; 9 nucleotides agree with TRBD1. J gave up 5 bases and V 8 bases, and 10 bases lay outside the gene matches. CDR3 length: 14 residues. CDR1 and CDR2 (germline): MNHNS, SASEGT.

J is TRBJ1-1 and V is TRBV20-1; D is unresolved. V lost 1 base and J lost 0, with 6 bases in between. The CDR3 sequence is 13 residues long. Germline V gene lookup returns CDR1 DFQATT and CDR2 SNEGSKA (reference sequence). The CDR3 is CSARVSVNTEAFF. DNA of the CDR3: TGCAGTGCTAGAGTGTCTGTGAACACTGAAGCTTTCTTT.

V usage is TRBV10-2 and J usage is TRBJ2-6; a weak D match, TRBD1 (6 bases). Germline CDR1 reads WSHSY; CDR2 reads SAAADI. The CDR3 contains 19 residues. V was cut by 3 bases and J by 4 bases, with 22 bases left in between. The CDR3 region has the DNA TGCGCCAGCAGTGACTCAACCACGACACAGGGTGCCGGGGCCAACGTCCTGACTTTC. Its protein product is CASSDSTTTQGAGANVLTF.

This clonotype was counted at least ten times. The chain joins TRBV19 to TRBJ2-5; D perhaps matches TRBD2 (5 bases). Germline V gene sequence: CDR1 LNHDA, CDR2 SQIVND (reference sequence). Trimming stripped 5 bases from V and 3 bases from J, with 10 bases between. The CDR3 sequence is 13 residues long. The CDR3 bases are TGTGCCAGTAGTGTCCTGAGGGAAGAGACCCAGTACTTC. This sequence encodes CASSVLREETQYF.

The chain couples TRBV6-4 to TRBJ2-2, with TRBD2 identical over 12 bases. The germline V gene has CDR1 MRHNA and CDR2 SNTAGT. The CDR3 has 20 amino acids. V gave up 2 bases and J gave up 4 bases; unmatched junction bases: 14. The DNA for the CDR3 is TGTGCCAGCAGTGACAGCACGGTCGGGACTAGCGGGTGTTGCACCGGGGAGCTGTTTTTT. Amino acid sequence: CASSDSTVGTSGCCTGELFF.

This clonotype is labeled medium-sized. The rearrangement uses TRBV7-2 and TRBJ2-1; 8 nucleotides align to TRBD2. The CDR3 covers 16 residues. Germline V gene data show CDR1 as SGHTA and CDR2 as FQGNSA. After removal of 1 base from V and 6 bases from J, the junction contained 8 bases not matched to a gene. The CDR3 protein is CASSLVSGGVGNEQFF. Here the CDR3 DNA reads TGTGCCAGCAGCTTAGTTTCGGGAGGGGTTGGCAATGAGCAGTTCTTC.

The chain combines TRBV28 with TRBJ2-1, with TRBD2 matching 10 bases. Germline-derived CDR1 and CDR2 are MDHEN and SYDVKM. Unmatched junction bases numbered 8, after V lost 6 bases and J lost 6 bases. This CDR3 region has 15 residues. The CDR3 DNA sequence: TGTGCCAGCAGAAATTCTAGCGGGAGAAGCAATGAGCAGTTCTTC. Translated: CASRNSSGRSNEQFF.